These T cell receptor beta chains were read from a single sample in a study of long-term antiretroviral therapy in people with HIV. This table comes from immunoSEQ multiplex PCR, and its TCRdb copy is limited to in-frame clones, with some not included. This table has more than 12,000 clones, around 80% appearing once. The source was unsorted PBMCs, collected 1.3 years before starting antiretroviral therapy. These receptors were taken from a man between 40 and 49 years old with HIV. Each CDR3 is given with its conserved first and last residue. D genes are given only for firm matches. The size entry is marked missing in some rows and otherwise reads once, few, many or a size class.

j_call d_call clone_size v_call cdr3_aa cdr3_nt
TRBJ2-7 . . TRBV19 CARRSSYEQYF TGTGCCAGACGGAGCTCCTACGAGCAGTACTTC
TRBJ1-3 . . TRBV2 CASKDLRAGNTIYF TGTGCCAGCAAAGATCTGAGGGCTGGAAACACCATATATTTT
TRBJ1-6 TRBD1 . TRBV10-3 CAIGPAGGSPLHF TGTGCCATCGGCCCAGCAGGGGGTTCACCCCTCCACTTT
TRBJ1-1 . once TRBV9 CASSADRLNTEAFF TGTGCCAGCAGCGCGGACAGATTGAACACTGAAGCTTTCTTT
TRBJ1-1 TRBD1 . TRBV18 CASSPPGTVEAFF TGTGCCAGCTCACCACCGGGGACAGTTGAAGCTTTCTTT
TRBJ2-1 . . TRBV11-1 CASSLGGVFNNEQFF TGTGCCAGCAGCTTAGGTGGGGTCTTTAACAATGAGCAGTTCTTC
TRBJ1-4 . . TRBV9 CASSVGPSGGSEKLFF TGTGCCAGCAGCGTAGGCCCCTCAGGCGGGAGTGAAAAACTGTTTTTT
TRBJ2-3 . . TRBV9 CASSVQGLGPDTQYF TGTGCCAGCAGCGTACAGGGGTTGGGGCCAGATACGCAGTATTTT
TRBJ1-1 . . TRBV6-1 CASSALRGEAFF TGTGCCAGCAGTGCCCTTAGGGGGGAAGCTTTCTTT
TRBJ2-3 . . TRBV11-2 CASSSRGAASTDTQYF TGTGCCAGCAGCTCACGGGGGGCCGCTAGCACAGATACGCAGTATTTT
TRBJ2-3 . . TRBV7-6 CASSLAHTDTQYF TGTGCCAGCAGCTTAGCCCACACAGATACGCAGTATTTT
TRBJ2-7 . few TRBV4-1 CASSQEIRGGPYEQYF TGCGCCAGCAGCCAAGAGATTCGCGGGGGCCCCTACGAGCAGTACTTC
TRBJ1-2 . . TRBV11-2 CASSRSANYGYTF TGTGCCAGCAGCCGATCAGCTAACTATGGCTACACCTTC
TRBJ1-1 . . TRBV5-1 CASSLEGSTEAFF TGCGCCAGCAGCTTGGAGGGCAGCACTGAAGCTTTCTTT
TRBJ1-2 TRBD1 few TRBV5-1 CASSLDGTVGGYTF TGCGCCAGCAGCTTGGACGGGACAGTCGGTGGCTACACCTTC
TRBJ1-5 TRBD1 . TRBV7-8 CASSLTAGTGSYSNQPQHF TGTGCCAGCAGCTTAACGGCCGGGACAGGGTCCTATAGCAATCAGCCCCAGCATTTT
TRBJ2-1 . . TRBV7-8 CASSLNFRDEQFF TGTGCCAGCAGCTTAAACTTCCGCGATGAGCAGTTCTTC
TRBJ1-4 TRBD1 . TRBV5-1 CASSIGQGREKLFF TGCGCCAGCAGCATCGGACAGGGTCGGGAAAAACTGTTTTTT
TRBJ2-4 . . TRBV7-9 CASSLFSSGTNSIQYF TGTGCCAGCAGCTTATTCTCTTCCGGGACAAATAGCATTCAGTACTTC
TRBJ2-6 . . TRBV9 CASSRQLSGANVLTF TGTGCCAGCAGCCGACAACTCTCTGGGGCCAACGTCCTGACTTTC
TRBJ1-1 . . TRBV2 CASSVGGGVAEAFF TGTGCCAGCAGTGTTGGTGGAGGGGTTGCTGAAGCTTTCTTT
TRBJ1-1 . once TRBV5-4 CASSYQTGGTEAFF TGTGCCAGCAGTTACCAGACAGGAGGCACTGAAGCTTTCTTT
TRBJ1-5 . once TRBV2 CASSGQTGQPQHF TGTGCCAGCAGTGGCCAGACGGGCCAGCCCCAGCATTTT
TRBJ1-2 TRBD1 few TRBV9 CASSGPSTGPYYGYTF TGTGCCAGCAGCGGCCCATCGACAGGGCCTTACTATGGCTACACCTTC
TRBJ2-1 TRBD1 . TRBV18 CASSEGQGYEQFF TGTGCCAGCTCCGAGGGACAGGGGTATGAGCAGTTCTTC
TRBJ1-1 . few TRBV2 CASSERRSAFNTEAFF TGTGCCAGCAGTGAAAGGAGGTCGGCTTTTAACACTGAAGCTTTCTTT
TRBJ1-1 . . TRBV19 CASRTVTEAFF TGTGCCAGTAGAACGGTCACTGAAGCTTTCTTT
TRBJ1-1 TRBD1 . TRBV6-5 CASSYMTGATEAFF TGTGCCAGCAGTTATATGACAGGGGCCACTGAAGCTTTCTTT
TRBJ2-3 . . TRBV2 CASTFSGGPDTQYF TGTGCCAGCACTTTCTCCGGGGGGCCAGATACGCAGTATTTT
TRBJ1-2 . . TRBV2 CASTLGGLGYTF TGTGCCAGTACCCTTGGGGGGCTTGGCTACACCTTC
TRBJ2-5 . . TRBV5-4 CASSGTLQETQYF TGTGCCAGCAGCGGGACACTACAAGAGACCCAGTACTTC
TRBJ2-5 TRBD2 . TRBV18 CASSPQRAAGGQETQYF TGTGCCAGCTCACCCCAACGGGCAGCGGGGGGCCAAGAGACCCAGTACTTC
TRBJ1-3 TRBD1 . TRBV27 CASSLSSTGAGNTIYF TGTGCCAGCAGTTTATCGAGCACAGGGGCAGGAAACACCATATATTTT
TRBJ1-2 . . TRBV4-1 CASSQDIKQGNYGYTF TGCGCCAGCAGCCAAGACATTAAACAGGGTAACTATGGCTACACCTTC
TRBJ2-5 TRBD2 . TRBV5-1 CASSLTAGETQYF TGCGCCAGCAGCCTAACAGCGGGGGAGACCCAGTACTTC
TRBJ2-7 . . TRBV19 CASSVGLGIKSYEQYF TGTGCCAGTAGTGTTGGTTTGGGGATAAAATCCTACGAGCAGTACTTC
TRBJ2-7 TRBD2 . TRBV5-6 CASSISGVTYEQYF TGTGCCAGCAGCATTAGCGGGGTTACCTACGAGCAGTACTTC
TRBJ1-2 TRBD1 . TRBV11-2 CASTSIQGRGFHGYTF TGTGCCAGCACCTCAATACAGGGGCGAGGCTTCCATGGCTACACCTTC
TRBJ2-7 TRBD2 few TRBV7-8 CASSSSGTSGGPSYEQYF TGTGCCAGCAGCTCCTCCGGGACTAGCGGGGGGCCTTCCTACGAGCAGTACTTC
TRBJ1-3 . . TRBV5-3 CARRCNSGAGNTIYF TGTGCCAGAAGGTGTAATTCTGGCGCTGGAAACACCATATATTTT
TRBJ1-1 . . TRBV6-5 CASSYLGQKNTEAFF TGTGCCAGCAGTTACTTGGGACAAAAGAACACTGAAGCTTTCTTT